One sample yielded the 7 T cell receptor beta chains listed below, sequenced in a study of shared clonotypes between healthy human individuals. Sequenced by immunoSEQ multiplex PCR; TCRdb stores in-frame clones only, minus some. The sample has some 2 million clones; 85% to 95% are singletons. Material: naive CD4+ T cells sorted from blood. The subset denotes: CD45RA+ positively selected. Receptor source: a man between 18 and 29 years old in good health.

The J gene is TRBJ2-3, the V gene TRBV7-2; 11 nucleotides align to TRBD2. Germline V CDR1 and CDR2: SGHTA, FQGNSA. This CDR3 comprises 19 residues. J gave up 1 base and V 1 base, and 10 bases lay outside the gene matches. The CDR3 sequence is CASSLGSASGGQGTDTQYF. DNA of the CDR3: TGTGCCAGCAGCTTAGGATCCGCTAGCGGGGGGCAGGGCACAGATACGCAGTATTTT.

CDR3 in amino acids: CAISEEGPNTIYF. The DNA for the CDR3 is TGTGCCATCAGTGAAGAGGGTCCAAACACCATATATTTT. This chain connects TRBV10-3 to TRBJ1-3; D is undetermined. The CDR3 length is 13 residues. Germline V gene sequence: CDR1 ENHRY, CDR2 SYGVKD. V lost 3 bases to trimming and J lost 6 bases, with 9 bases between them.

The J gene is TRBJ2-5, the V gene TRBV6-6; no firm D call. The CDR3 has 14 residues. The V end was cut by 7 bases, the J end by 4 bases, with 16 bases between. Per the germline V gene, CDR1 is MNHNY and CDR2 is SVGAGI (reference sequence). The CDR3 DNA follows: TGTGCCAGCACCTACAGCACGGTCGGAGAGACCCAGTACTTC. The encoded protein is CASTYSTVGETQYF.

The chain carries TRBV25-1 and TRBJ2-3; D gene ambiguous. Germline V CDR1 and CDR2: MGHDK, SYGVNS. This CDR3 contains 16 residues. Trimming shortened V by 2 bases and J by 2 bases, and 14 bases separated the two germline ends. CDR3: CASSEPRGKNTDTQYF. The CDR3 coding sequence is TGTGCCAGCAGTGAACCCCGTGGGAAAAACACAGATACGCAGTATTTT.

The chain combines TRBV19 with TRBJ1-3; no clear D. This CDR3 is built from 13 residues. Trimming took off 10 bases at V and 4 bases at J, with 14 bases between the two ends. CDR1 and CDR2 from the germline V gene are LNHDA and SQIVND (reference sequence). The CDR3 nucleotides read TGTGCCACCGCCACTGGGTTAGGAAACACCATATATTTT. It yields the protein CATATGLGNTIYF.

The rearrangement uses TRBV28 and TRBJ1-2; D ambiguous. This CDR3 is 12 amino acids long. Looked up from germline, CDR1 is MDHEN and CDR2 is SYDVKM. V lost 2 bases to trimming and J lost 3 bases, with 4 bases between them. The CDR3 loop is CASSLQDYGYTF. The CDR3 region has the DNA TGTGCCAGCAGTTTACAGGACTATGGCTACACCTTC.

In regard to this clone: Other DNA sequences from this sample encode an identical CDR3 as well. The chain combines TRBV7-9 with TRBJ2-5, with D perhaps TRBD1 (5 bases). V was shortened by 3 bases and J by 4 bases, with 9 bases between the two germline ends. The germline V gene has CDR1 SEHNR and CDR2 FQNEAQ (reference sequence). The CDR3 length is 13 residues. The CDR3 DNA reads as TGTGCCAGCAGCTTGGGGCCGCGAGAGACCCAGTACTTC. Translated: CASSLGPRETQYF.